These T cell receptor beta chains were read from a single sample in a study of CD8+ T cells in alopecia areata. Libraries were prepared by immunoSEQ multiplex PCR; TCRdb keeps only in-frame clonotypes and omits some of them. The sample carries some 150,000 clones, around 86% recorded once. This material consisted of CD8+ T cells sorted from blood, taken at week 4, from a patient treated with tofacitinib. These receptors originate from a human donor with alopecia areata. The CDR3 runs from the conserved cysteine through the conserved F or W. D genes are given only for firm matches. For some rows the clone size is stated as once, few or many, or as a class when expanded; others skip it.

abundance: NA
d_gene: TRBD1
v_gene: TRBV7-9
j_gene: TRBJ2-7
CDR3nt: TGTGCCAGCAGATCTACAGGGGGCTACGAGCAGTACTTC
CDR3aa: CASRSTGGYEQYF

abundance: NA
d_gene: NA
v_gene: TRBV7-2
j_gene: TRBJ1-1
CDR3nt: TGTGCCAGCAGCTTAGATGGATCGAACACTGAAGCTTTCTTT
CDR3aa: CASSLDGSNTEAFF

abundance: NA
d_gene: NA
v_gene: TRBV30
j_gene: TRBJ1-2
CDR3nt: TGTGCCTGGAAGGGTCAGGGCTATGGCTACACCTTC
CDR3aa: CAWKGQGYGYTF

abundance: NA
d_gene: NA
v_gene: TRBV6-5
j_gene: TRBJ2-2
CDR3nt: TGTGCCAGCAGTTACGAAACTACGAACACCGGGGAGCTGTTTTTT
CDR3aa: CASSYETTNTGELFF

abundance: NA
d_gene: NA
v_gene: TRBV6-1
j_gene: TRBJ1-2
CDR3nt: TGTGCCAGCAGTGAAGGCTTTTGGGGGATCGGCTACACCTTC
CDR3aa: CASSEGFWGIGYTF

abundance: NA
d_gene: NA
v_gene: TRBV9
j_gene: TRBJ1-4
CDR3nt: TGTGCCAGCAGCGTAGATGGGACTCCTGCTAATGAAAAACTGTTTTTT
CDR3aa: CASSVDGTPANEKLFF

abundance: once
d_gene: NA
v_gene: TRBV2
j_gene: TRBJ1-2
CDR3nt: TGTGCCAGCAGTGAAGACGGGCCATATGGCTACACCTTC
CDR3aa: CASSEDGPYGYTF

abundance: NA
d_gene: NA
v_gene: TRBV10-3
j_gene: TRBJ2-4
CDR3nt: TGTGCCATCAGTGAGTCGGCGAGCTCAGCCAAAAACATTCAGTACTTC
CDR3aa: CAISESASSAKNIQYF

abundance: NA
d_gene: NA
v_gene: TRBV7-9
j_gene: TRBJ2-7
CDR3nt: TGTGCCAGCAGCCTGACTGCGGGTACGACCTACGAGCAGTACTTC
CDR3aa: CASSLTAGTTYEQYF

abundance: NA
d_gene: NA
v_gene: TRBV5-1
j_gene: TRBJ2-7
CDR3nt: TGCGCCAGCAGCTTGGGTGGTCGGAACGAGCAGTACTTC
CDR3aa: CASSLGGRNEQYF

abundance: NA
d_gene: NA
v_gene: TRBV30
j_gene: TRBJ2-7
CDR3nt: TGTGCCTGGCGCGGGTCAGGGTCTTTATTGGGCGAGCAGTACTTC
CDR3aa: CAWRGSGSLLGEQYF

abundance: few
d_gene: NA
v_gene: TRBV19
j_gene: TRBJ1-1
CDR3nt: TGTGCCACCCGGAGGGGGGAAACTGAAGCTTTCTTT
CDR3aa: CATRRGETEAFF

abundance: NA
d_gene: NA
v_gene: TRBV23-1
j_gene: TRBJ1-1
CDR3nt: TGCGCCAGCAGTCAGCAACACAGTGTGAACACTGAAGCTTTCTTT
CDR3aa: CASSQQHSVNTEAFF

abundance: few
d_gene: TRBD2
v_gene: TRBV30
j_gene: TRBJ2-1
CDR3nt: TGTGCCTGGCAAAGCGGGAGGACAAAGTTCTTC
CDR3aa: CAWQSGRTKFF

abundance: NA
d_gene: TRBD2
v_gene: TRBV14
j_gene: TRBJ2-1
CDR3nt: TGTGCCAGCGGGACTAGAAAATACAATGAGCAGTTCTTC
CDR3aa: CASGTRKYNEQFF

abundance: NA
d_gene: TRBD1
v_gene: TRBV19
j_gene: TRBJ1-1
CDR3nt: TGTGCCAGTTGGGACAGGGGGTTT
CDR3aa: CASWDRGF

abundance: NA
d_gene: TRBD1
v_gene: TRBV5-4
j_gene: TRBJ2-7
CDR3nt: TGTGCCAGCAGGACAGGGGTGTCCGACGAGCAGTACTTC
CDR3aa: CASRTGVSDEQYF

abundance: NA
d_gene: NA
v_gene: TRBV28
j_gene: TRBJ2-4
CDR3nt: TGTGCCAGCAGTTCGGACATCCCCAAAAACATTCAGTACTTC
CDR3aa: CASSSDIPKNIQYF

abundance: NA
d_gene: TRBD2
v_gene: TRBV29-1
j_gene: TRBJ2-1
CDR3nt: TGCAGCGTTGAAGATGATACTAGCGGGAGCATTTCCTACAATGAGCAGTTCTTC
CDR3aa: CSVEDDTSGSISYNEQFF

abundance: once
d_gene: NA
v_gene: TRBV23-1
j_gene: TRBJ2-1
CDR3nt: TGCGCCATTACGTCCTCCTACAATGAGCAGTTCTTC
CDR3aa: CAITSSYNEQFF

abundance: NA
d_gene: TRBD1
v_gene: TRBV4-1
j_gene: TRBJ1-2
CDR3nt: TGCGCCAGCAGCCAGACGACAGGGAATAGCTATGGCTACACCTTC
CDR3aa: CASSQTTGNSYGYTF

abundance: NA
d_gene: NA
v_gene: TRBV29-1
j_gene: TRBJ1-2
CDR3nt: TGCAGCGCGACGACAGGCACGGGCTATGGCTACACCTTC
CDR3aa: CSATTGTGYGYTF

abundance: NA
d_gene: NA
v_gene: TRBV7-8
j_gene: TRBJ2-7
CDR3nt: TGTGCCAGCAGCTCACCTCAGACAGACTACGAGCAGTACTTC
CDR3aa: CASSSPQTDYEQYF

abundance: NA
d_gene: TRBD2
v_gene: TRBV7-6
j_gene: TRBJ2-1
CDR3nt: TGTGCCAGCAGCATAGGAGCCGGGGGGTACAATGAGCAGTTCTTC
CDR3aa: CASSIGAGGYNEQFF

abundance: few
d_gene: NA
v_gene: TRBV5-6
j_gene: TRBJ2-2
CDR3nt: TGTGCCAGCAGCTTGGACTTGCGTCCCACCGGGGAGCTGTTTTTT
CDR3aa: CASSLDLRPTGELFF

abundance: once
d_gene: NA
v_gene: TRBV10-2
j_gene: TRBJ2-7
CDR3nt: TGCGCCAGCTCTCCCGGAAACTACGAGCAGTACTTC
CDR3aa: CASSPGNYEQYF

abundance: NA
d_gene: TRBD1
v_gene: TRBV7-7
j_gene: TRBJ2-1
CDR3nt: TGTGCCAGCAGCTTAGTGCTTGGGACAGGCTGGGATGAGCAGTTCTTC
CDR3aa: CASSLVLGTGWDEQFF

abundance: NA
d_gene: NA
v_gene: TRBV7-3
j_gene: TRBJ2-1
CDR3nt: TGTGCCAGCAGCCAAGCTAGCGCCGGTGAGCAGTTCTTC
CDR3aa: CASSQASAGEQFF

abundance: NA
d_gene: NA
v_gene: TRBV5-1
j_gene: TRBJ2-2
CDR3nt: TGCGCCAGCAGCTTGGGACAGAACACCGGGGAGCTGTTTTTT
CDR3aa: CASSLGQNTGELFF

abundance: NA
d_gene: TRBD2
v_gene: TRBV5-1
j_gene: TRBJ2-7
CDR3nt: TGCGCCAGCAGCTTTAGCGGGGGGCCTCCCTACGAGCAGTACTTC
CDR3aa: CASSFSGGPPYEQYF

abundance: NA
d_gene: TRBD2
v_gene: TRBV29-1
j_gene: TRBJ2-7
CDR3nt: TGCAGCGTGGCACTAGCGGGGGCCTACGAGCAGTACTTC
CDR3aa: CSVALAGAYEQYF

abundance: NA
d_gene: NA
v_gene: TRBV30
j_gene: TRBJ1-1
CDR3nt: TGTGCCTGGAGTGTCGGACAGCCAAACACTGAAGCTTTCTTT
CDR3aa: CAWSVGQPNTEAFF

abundance: NA
d_gene: NA
v_gene: TRBV4-2
j_gene: TRBJ2-5
CDR3nt: TGTGCCAGCAGCCAAGATGGGGGAGTCCAAGAGACCCAGTACTTC
CDR3aa: CASSQDGGVQETQYF

abundance: NA
d_gene: NA
v_gene: TRBV5-6
j_gene: TRBJ1-2
CDR3nt: TGTGCCAGTATCAGTTGGGGCGCGGACTATGGCTACACCTTC
CDR3aa: CASISWGADYGYTF

abundance: NA
d_gene: TRBD1
v_gene: TRBV5-6
j_gene: TRBJ1-5
CDR3nt: TGTGCCAGCAGCTTTGGGACAGCCAATCAGCCCCAGCATTTT
CDR3aa: CASSFGTANQPQHF